This T cell receptor (beta chain) comes out of a study of T-cell reconstitution after alpha-beta-depleted transplantation in children. During its preparation, the TCRbeta library received unique molecular identifiers. TCRdb redid the calling of the PCR reads with MiXCR, one entry per CDR3 protein. The sample holds 800,000 to 1,000,000 distinct CDR3 sequences, under 30% seen once. The CDR3 runs to 13 residues. The germline V gene has CDR1 SGHVS and CDR2 FQNEAQ. V shed 6 bases and J shed 1 base, with 7 bases lying between them. The source of this sequence is a boy younger than two who had a stem cell transplant for SCID, so the T cells may come from the graft donor. The V gene is TRBV7-8, the J gene TRBJ1-5; no definite D call. This specimen consisted of PBMCs, mostly from graft donor cells, obtained 360 days after TCRalphabeta/CD19-depleted stem cell transplant. The CDR3 here is CASRHLSNQPQHF. The CDR3, as DNA: TGTGCCAGCAGACACCTAAGCAATCAGCCCCAGCATTTT.